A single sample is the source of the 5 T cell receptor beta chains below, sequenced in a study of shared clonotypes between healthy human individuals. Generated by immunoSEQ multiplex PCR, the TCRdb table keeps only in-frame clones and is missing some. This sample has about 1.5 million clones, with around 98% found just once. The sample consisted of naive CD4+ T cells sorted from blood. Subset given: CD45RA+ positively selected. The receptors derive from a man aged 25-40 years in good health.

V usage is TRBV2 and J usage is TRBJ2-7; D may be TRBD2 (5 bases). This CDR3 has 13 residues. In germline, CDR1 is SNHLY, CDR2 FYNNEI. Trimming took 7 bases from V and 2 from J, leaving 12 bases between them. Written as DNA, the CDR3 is TGTGCCAGCAAGAAGGAGGACCCCTACGAGCAGTACTTC. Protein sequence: CASKKEDPYEQYF.

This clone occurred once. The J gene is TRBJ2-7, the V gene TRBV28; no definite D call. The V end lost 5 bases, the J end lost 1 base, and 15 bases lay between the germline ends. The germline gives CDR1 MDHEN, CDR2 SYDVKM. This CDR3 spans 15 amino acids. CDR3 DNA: TGTGCCAGCAGTCGTGCGAACCGAGGATCCTACGAGCAGTACTTC. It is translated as CASSRANRGSYEQYF.

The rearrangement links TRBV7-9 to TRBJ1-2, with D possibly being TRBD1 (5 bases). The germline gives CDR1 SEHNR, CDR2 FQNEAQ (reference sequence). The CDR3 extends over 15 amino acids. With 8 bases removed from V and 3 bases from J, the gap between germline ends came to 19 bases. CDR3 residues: CASSDKPVRDYGYTF. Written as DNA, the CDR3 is TGTGCCAGCTCGGACAAGCCGGTCCGAGACTATGGCTACACCTTC.

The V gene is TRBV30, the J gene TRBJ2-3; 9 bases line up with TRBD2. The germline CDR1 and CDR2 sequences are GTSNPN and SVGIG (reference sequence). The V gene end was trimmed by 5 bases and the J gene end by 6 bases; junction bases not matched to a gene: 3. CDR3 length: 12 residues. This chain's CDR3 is CAWVTSGDTQYF. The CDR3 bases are TGTGCCTGGGTTACTAGCGGGGATACGCAGTATTTT.

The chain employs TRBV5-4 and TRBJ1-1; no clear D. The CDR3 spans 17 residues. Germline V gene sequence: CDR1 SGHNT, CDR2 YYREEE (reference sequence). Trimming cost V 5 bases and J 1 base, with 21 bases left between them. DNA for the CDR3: TGTGCCAGCAGGTCCGTACCCGTTGGCCGGGGGAACACTGAAGCTTTCTTT. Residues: CASRSVPVGRGNTEAFF.